One and the same sample provided the 8 T cell receptor beta chains below, sequenced in a study of shared clonotypes between healthy human individuals. The repertoire was sequenced with immunoSEQ multiplex PCR; TCRdb's copy has only in-frame clones and lacks some. This sample has roughly 680,000 clones, with approximately 72% found just once. Sequencing was performed on memory CD4+ T cells sorted from blood. Described subset: CD45RA-negative fraction. These receptors all come from a woman in her 30s in good health.

This clone has more than one count but fewer than ten. The chain recombines TRBV25-1 with TRBJ2-2; TRBD2 aligns across 8 bases. V lost 3 bases to trimming and J lost 4 bases; unmatched junction nucleotides: 10. The germline CDR1 and CDR2 sequences are MGHDK and SYGVNS. The CDR3 sequence is 17 residues long. DNA of the CDR3: TGTGCCAGCAGTGACATGACTAGCGCCGCCGGCACCGGGGAGCTGTTTTTT. It translates to CASSDMTSAAGTGELFF.

This clone was observed at least ten times. The rearrangement links TRBV7-9 to TRBJ1-1; 10 positions agree with TRBD1. The CDR3 is made up of 13 amino acids. Germline V lookup: CDR1 SEHNR, CDR2 FQNEAQ (reference sequence). V trimming: 9 bases; J trimming: 6 bases; junction bases outside the gene matches: 7. CDR3 bases: TGTGCCAGTCAGACAGGGGGCGCATCTGAAGCTTTCTTT. Translating it yields CASQTGGASEAFF. Looking up the rest from reference TRBV7-9 and TRBJ1-1 gives the full variable domain: DTGVSQNPRHKITKRGQNVTFRCDPISEHNRLYWYRQTLGQGPEFLTYFQNEAQLEKSRLLSDRFSAERPKGSFSTLEIQRTEQGDSAMYLCASQTGGASEAFFGQGTRLTVV.

As regards this clone: Other DNA sequences in this specimen translate into the identical CDR3. V gene TRBV18 combines with J gene TRBJ2-7; D is unresolved. Looked up from germline, CDR1 is KGHSH and CDR2 is LQKENI. The V and J ends lost 1 base and 1 base respectively, with 2 bases between them. This CDR3 has 12 amino acids. The DNA of the CDR3 is TGTGCCAGCTCACCACAGTCCTACGAGCAGTACTTC. Encoded protein: CASSPQSYEQYF.

The chain employs TRBV10-1 and TRBJ2-2; D perhaps matches TRBD2 (5 bases). Germline-derived CDR1 and CDR2 are WNHNN and SYGVQD (reference sequence). The CDR3 contains 14 residues. Trimming cost V 8 bases and J 3 bases, with 13 bases left between them. CDR3 sequence: CASGGRTDTGELFF. The CDR3 DNA reads TGCGCCAGCGGCGGGCGGACGGACACCGGGGAGCTGTTTTTT.

This clone was seen only a few times. This chain connects TRBV7-7 to TRBJ2-5; 7 bases line up with TRBD2. This CDR3 has 15 amino acids. V lost 4 bases to trimming and J lost 2 bases; unmatched junction nucleotides: 7. CDR1 is SSHAT and CDR2 is FNYEAQ in the germline V gene (reference sequence). The CDR3 region is CASSYGRTPQETQYF. As DNA, the CDR3 is TGTGCCAGCAGCTACGGGAGGACACCTCAAGAGACCCAGTACTTC.

The genes are TRBV2 and TRBJ1-1, with 9 bases that match TRBD1. V was pared by 7 bases and J by 11 bases, with 14 bases of the junction left unmatched. CDR1 and CDR2 (germline): SNHLY, FYNNEI. The length of the CDR3 is 14 residues. The CDR3 loop reads CASTEAPGTGRAFF. The CDR3 nucleotides are TGTGCCAGCACCGAAGCCCCGGGGACAGGGCGGGCTTTCTTT.

There are a few counts of this clone. The chain links TRBV7-8 to TRBJ1-3; weak D call: TRBD1 (5 bases). Per the germline V gene, CDR1 is SGHVS and CDR2 is FQNEAQ. The V and J ends lost 2 bases and 4 bases respectively, with 12 bases between them. This CDR3 is 15 amino acids long. The CDR3 DNA is TGTGCCAGCAGCTTACAGGGACCCAGGGGAAACACCATATATTTT. Its protein product is CASSLQGPRGNTIYF.

CDR3 residues: CASSLEGREETQYF. The CDR3 nucleotides are TGCGCCAGCAGCTTGGAAGGCAGGGAAGAGACCCAGTACTTC. This chain links TRBV5-1 with TRBJ2-5, with D possibly being TRBD1 (5 bases). Trimming pared 0 bases from V and 3 bases from J, leaving 9 bases between. Germline-derived CDR1 and CDR2 are SGHRS and YFSETQ. The CDR3 contains 14 residues.